This TCR beta chain comes out of a study of long-term antiretroviral therapy in people with HIV. V gave up 4 bases and J gave up 2 bases; unmatched junction bases: 5. This CDR3 comprises 13 residues. Looked up from germline, CDR1 is GTSNPN and CDR2 is SVGIG (reference sequence). Researchers report immunoSEQ v3.0 was run at survey level. Clones were read by immunoSEQ multiplex PCR, and TCRdb kept only the in-frame ones, dropping some. The sample contains some 30,000 clones, 87% of which appear only once. At minimum, one pre-ART and two post-ART PBMC samples were obtained from each donor. Treatment for every participant with HIV took place in the United States.

This chain connects TRBV30 to TRBJ2-7, with 7 nucleotides matching TRBD1. The source is a man between 18 and 35 years old with HIV. The sample here was unsorted PBMCs, taken 1.1 years after starting antiretroviral therapy. Here the CDR3 DNA reads TGTGCCTGGAACCCCGGGACAGCCTACGAGCAGTACTTC. Translation: CAWNPGTAYEQYF.